The sequence of this T cell receptor beta chain was determined in a study of neurological immune-mediated disorders. This clonotype was observed many times. MiXCR, applied by TCRdb to the 5' RACE reads, yields one record per CDR3 protein. Among 110,000 or so distinct CDR3 sequences listed, approximately 3.2% were seen once. Between the trimmed V and J ends, which lost 2 bases and 7 bases, there was a span of 10 bases. Germline CDR1 reads SGHRS; CDR2 reads YFSETQ. This CDR3 is built from 13 residues. Specimen: PBMCs. The clonotype was recovered from a woman aged 25 to 39 with multiple sclerosis. The chain is built from TRBV5-1 and TRBJ2-1; tentative D call: TRBD2 (5 bases). The CDR3 loop is CASSFAAANEQFF. The CDR3 DNA follows: TGCGCCAGCAGCTTTGCAGCGGCAAATGAGCAGTTCTTC.